This TCR beta chain was profiled in a study of OX40 agonist ivuxolimab in advanced cancers. Study-level findings and limits: A proportion of nonresponders additionally exhibited low normalized T-cell clonal expansion. Clonal expansion among partial responders at 0.1-3.0 mg/kg ranked near the lowest. CD4+ T cells averaged fewer expanded clones than CD8+ T cells.

As regards this clone: Its specificity is not known.

The repertoire was sequenced with immunoSEQ multiplex PCR; TCRdb's copy has only in-frame clones and lacks some. The top ten clones hold 10% to 15% of a sample with tens of thousands of clones, around 85% of them seen once. The CDR3 extends over 13 amino acids. The ends were cut back, 5 bases at V and 12 bases at J, with 17 bases in the middle. CDR1 and CDR2 (germline): MNHNS, SASEGT. This TCR derives from an adult with an advanced solid tumor such as melanoma, head and neck, liver or kidney cancer. The sample consisted of CD4+ or CD8+ T cells sorted from blood, taken in a trial of the OX40 agonist ivuxolimab. This chain joins TRBV6-1 and TRBJ2-1, with no clear D. CDR3 residues: CASSPQPIKGQFF. CDR3 DNA sequence: TGTGCCAGCAGTCCCCAGCCGATCAAAGGGCAGTTCTTC.